Shown below are 13 T cell receptor beta chains from a single sample sequenced in a study of CD8+CD57+ T cells in acquired aplastic anemia. Researchers used genomic DNA as the template to profile TCR beta VDJ and CDR3. In TCRdb, the reads were re-called with MiXCR into one record per CDR3 protein. The sample has more than 100,000 distinct CDR3 sequences; 48% are singletons. The sample comprised sorted CD4+, CD8+, or CD8+CD57+ T cells (not recorded which) from PBMCs. The receptors originated from a human donor in good health, serving as a control.

The J gene is TRBJ1-2, the V gene TRBV19; D is unclear. CDR1 is LNHDA, CDR2 SQIVND, per germline (reference sequence). Trimming cost V 5 bases and J 1 base, with 8 bases left between them. The CDR3 totals 13 residues. CDR3 DNA: TGTGCCAGTAGTCTAACAGTTAACTATGGCTACACCTTC. Translation gives CASSLTVNYGYTF.

This sequence joins TRBV29-1 and TRBJ1-2, with D hard to call. CDR1 is SQVTM and CDR2 is ANQGSEA in the germline V gene. Trimming cost V 4 bases and J 8 bases, with 20 bases left between them. CDR3 length equals 14 residues. The CDR3 nucleotides are TGCAGCGTTGCCTCGGCGGCGGCCAAGGGCGGCTACACCTTC. It encodes CSVASAAAKGGYTF.

This clonotype was recorded at least ten times. V is TRBV20-1 and J is TRBJ2-3; TRBD2 aligns across 8 bases. The ends lost 3 bases at V and 1 base at J; junction bases unmatched: 6. There are 15 residues in the CDR3. The germline V gene encodes CDR1 DFQATT and CDR2 SNEGSKA (reference sequence). CDR3 loop: CSARSATSGTDTQYF. The CDR3 DNA reads TGCAGTGCTAGGTCCGCGACTAGCGGCACAGATACGCAGTATTTT.

This clonotype was detected only a few times. The V gene is TRBV18, the J gene TRBJ1-2; 9 nucleotides match TRBD1. The CDR3 totals 18 residues. J was trimmed by 0 bases and V by 3 bases; bases with no gene match: 11. In germline, CDR1 is KGHSH, CDR2 LQKENI. CDR3 region: CASSPLGVTGGSNYGYTF. CDR3 nucleotides: TGTGCCAGCTCACCGCTAGGTGTGACAGGGGGATCTAACTATGGCTACACCTTC.

This clonotype has just a few counts. The J gene is TRBJ2-1, the V gene TRBV29-1; D remains unclear. V was cut by 0 bases and J by 5 bases, with 8 bases left in between. Germline lookup yields CDR1 SQVTM and CDR2 ANQGSEA. The CDR3 contains 13 residues. CDR3 sequence reads: CSVEDQGDNEQFF. For the CDR3, the DNA is TGCAGCGTTGAAGATCAAGGAGACAATGAGCAGTTCTTC.

This clonotype was observed many times. The chain couples TRBV5-6 to TRBJ2-7, with 8 bases that match TRBD2. V was pared by 4 bases and J by 6 bases, with 12 bases of the junction left unmatched. The CDR3 contains 15 residues. The germline V gene has CDR1 SGHDT and CDR2 YYEEEE. The CDR3 protein is CASSLLGGGDREQYF. CDR3 nucleotides: TGTGCCAGCAGCCTCCTCGGGGGGGGCGATCGCGAGCAGTACTTC. Complete variable domain (other parts from reference TRBV5-6 and TRBJ2-7): DAGVTQSPTHLIKTRGQQVTLRCSPKSGHDTVSWYQQALGQGPQFIFQYYEEEERQRGNFPDRFSGHQFPNYSSELNVNALLLGDSALYLCASSLLGGGDREQYFGPGTRLTVT.

Remarks on this clonotype: This may arise from a read error, as a much more abundant clone is one base away. The chain uses TRBV5-4 and TRBJ2-1; perhaps D is TRBD1 or TRBD2 (6 bases each). The CDR3 runs to 15 residues. Germline CDR1 reads SGHNT; CDR2 reads YYREEE (reference sequence). CDR3 in DNA: TGTGCCAGCAGCTTTACGGGGGCCTTATACAATGGGCAGTTCTTC. Its translation is CASSFTGALYNGQFF. Drawing the rest from reference TRBV5-4 and TRBJ2-1, the complete variable domain is ETGVTQSPTHLIKTRGQQVTLRCSSQSGHNTVSWYQQALGQGPQFIFQYYREEENGRGNFPPRFSGLQFPNYSSELNVNALELDDSALYLCASSFTGALYNGQFFGPGTRLTVL.

The chain combines TRBV2 with TRBJ2-1; TRBD1 agrees at 10 bases. In germline, CDR1 is SNHLY, CDR2 FYNNEI. With 5 bases clipped from V and 8 bases from J, the junction kept 6 bases outside the gene matches. This CDR3 is 14 amino acids long. CDR3 DNA sequence: TGTGCCAGCAGTCCGGGACAGGGGAGCCATGAGCAGTTCTTC. Encoded protein: CASSPGQGSHEQFF.

With regard to this clonotype: At one of its ends the junction is not consistent with the germline gene, which may arise from a read error. This chain connects TRBV15 to TRBJ2-1; no firm D call. This CDR3 region has 17 residues. Germline V gene lookup returns CDR1 LNHNV and CDR2 YYDKDF (reference sequence). The CDR3 is CAISRDPIRSSYNEQFF. In DNA, the CDR3 is TGTGCCATCAGCAGAGACCCGATCCGGTCCTCCTACAATGAGCAGTTCTTC.

The chain carries TRBV10-3 and TRBJ1-2; D is ambiguous. Germline CDR1 and CDR2: ENHRY and SYGVKD. CDR3 length equals 15 residues. V dropped 0 bases and J dropped 6 bases, with 14 bases sitting between them. The CDR3, as DNA: TGTGCCATCAGTGAGTCTTCGGTGGCAGTGAATGGCTACACCTTC. Translation: CAISESSVAVNGYTF.

J is TRBJ2-7 and V is TRBV10-3; possibly TRBD1 for D (6 bases). Germline CDR1 reads ENHRY; CDR2 reads SYGVKD. This CDR3 is built from 12 residues. DNA for the CDR3: TGTGCTGTCAGTAACCGGGACAACGAGCAGTACTTC. Protein sequence: CAVSNRDNEQYF.

This clonotype was seen at least ten times. J is TRBJ1-1 and V is TRBV5-1; TRBD1 matches at 9 bases. The CDR3 has 12 amino acids. The germline V gene has CDR1 SGHRS and CDR2 YFSETQ. V was clipped by 4 bases and J by 8 bases; unmatched bases: 3. The CDR3 loop is CASSRTGVEAFF. The CDR3 DNA reads as TGCGCCAGCAGCCGGACAGGGGTCGAAGCTTTCTTT.

This clonotype has at least ten counts. The V call is TRBV11-3, the J call TRBJ1-1; D is unresolved. Germline CDR1 reads SGHNT; CDR2 reads YENEEA. V was shortened by 3 bases and J by 1 base, with 12 bases between the two germline ends. The CDR3 totals 15 residues. This CDR3 reads CASSFGTAGNTEAFF. The CDR3 nucleotides read TGTGCCAGCAGCTTTGGTACGGCGGGGAACACTGAAGCTTTCTTT.